Below are 21 T cell receptor beta chains sequenced from a single sample in a study of cytomegalovirus exposure and HLA in healthy donors. The primer mix had 60 Vbeta and 13 Jbeta primers. The table came from immunoSEQ multiplex PCR; TCRdb's copy has only in-frame clones and leaves some out. The data show over 150,000 clones, roughly 70% seen once. Sequences were obtained from PBMCs. Receptors were obtained from a young man in good health and CMV-seronegative.

CDR3 in DNA: TGTGCCAGTGGAGTCACAAGCGAGCAGCCCCAGCATTTT. As protein: CASGVTSEQPQHF. The chain couples TRBV19 to TRBJ1-5, with D unresolved. This CDR3 is 13 amino acids long. The germline CDR1 and CDR2 sequences are LNHDA and SQIVND (reference sequence). The V end was cut by 8 bases, the J end by 7 bases, with 15 bases between.

The V call is TRBV6-6, the J call TRBJ1-2; TRBD1 matches 7 bases. V dropped 0 bases and J dropped 8; count of bases not matched to a gene: 6. CDR3 length equals 14 residues. The germline V gene has CDR1 MNHNY and CDR2 SVGAGI (reference sequence). The CDR3 here is CASSYSGQVKGYTF. The DNA for the CDR3 is TGTGCCAGCAGTTACTCCGGACAGGTGAAGGGCTACACCTTC.

The chain combines TRBV10-3 with TRBJ2-3, with D hard to call. V was pared by 5 bases and J by 3 bases, with 15 bases between. Germline loops: CDR1 ENHRY, CDR2 SYGVKD. The CDR3 is 15 amino acids. The CDR3 DNA reads as TGTGCCATCAGTTCGGCCCCCGTCGGGACAGATACGCAGTATTTT. Protein sequence: CAISSAPVGTDTQYF.

This rearrangement joins TRBV6-5 to TRBJ1-1; D might be TRBD1 (5 bases). The CDR3 has 15 amino acids. Per germline, CDR1 MNHEY and CDR2 SVGAGI. Trimming took off 6 bases at V and 5 bases at J, with 19 bases between the two ends. The CDR3 sequence is CASSLAGGGKTEAFF. In DNA, the CDR3 is TGTGCCAGCAGCCTCGCGGGGGGGGGAAAAACTGAAGCTTTCTTT.

The chain joins TRBV28 to TRBJ1-1; the D is unclear. V lost 4 bases and J lost 1, with 4 bases in between. This CDR3 spans 12 amino acids. Germline V gene sequence: CDR1 MDHEN, CDR2 SYDVKM. CDR3 nucleotide sequence: TGTGCCAGCAGTTCAGGGAACACTGAAGCTTTCTTT. Its translation: CASSSGNTEAFF. The variable domain in full, with the rest retrieved from reference TRBV28 and TRBJ1-1, is DVKVTQSSRYLVKRTGEKVFLECVQDMDHENMFWYRQDPGLGLRLIYFSYDVKMKEKGDIPEGYSVSREKKERFSLILESASTNQTSMYLCASSSGNTEAFFGQGTRLTVV.

The gene calls are TRBV6-6 and TRBJ2-7, with 8 bases matching TRBD1. The CDR3 covers 15 residues. The germline gives CDR1 MNHNY, CDR2 SVGAGI (reference sequence). V dropped 5 bases and J dropped 1; count of bases not matched to a gene: 7. This chain's CDR3 is CASSRDRFRSYEQYF. The CDR3 region has the DNA TGTGCCAGCAGTCGGGACAGGTTTAGATCCTACGAGCAGTACTTC.

This chain uses TRBV28 with TRBJ2-1, with D possibly being TRBD2 (5 bases). This CDR3 is built from 16 residues. CDR1 and CDR2 (germline): MDHEN, SYDVKM. V was shortened by 4 bases and J by 0 bases, with 13 bases between the two germline ends. The CDR3: CASSSVAGSSYNEQFF. DNA for the CDR3: TGTGCCAGCAGTTCCGTGGCGGGTAGCTCCTACAATGAGCAGTTCTTC.

This chain connects TRBV19 to TRBJ2-5; D might be TRBD2 (6 bases). This CDR3 region has 13 residues. Germline loops: CDR1 LNHDA, CDR2 SQIVND (reference sequence). The V gene lost 7 bases and the J gene lost 4 bases, with 13 bases spanning the gap. The CDR3 DNA is TGTGCCAGTAACCCTCGGCGGGGAGAGACCCAGTACTTC. Protein product: CASNPRRGETQYF.

J is TRBJ1-5 and V is TRBV15; a weak D match, TRBD1 (5 bases). Germline V gene data show CDR1 as LNHNV and CDR2 as YYDKDF (reference sequence). CDR3 length: 15 residues. The germline V and J ends were trimmed by 0 bases and 6 bases, with 12 bases remaining between them. DNA of the CDR3: TGTGCCACCAGCAGAGAGGGGACTTGGGCTCAGCCCCAGCATTTT. It translates to CATSREGTWAQPQHF.

The rearrangement joins TRBV19 to TRBJ1-1; D is uncertain. Trimming took 4 bases from V and 1 from J, leaving 7 bases between them. CDR1 LNHDA and CDR2 SQIVND come from the germline V gene (reference sequence). This CDR3 comprises 13 residues. This CDR3 reads CASSNNRNTEAFF. DNA of the CDR3: TGTGCCAGTAGTAACAACAGGAACACTGAAGCTTTCTTT.

V is TRBV14 and J is TRBJ2-1; 7 positions agree with TRBD1. Unmatched junction bases numbered 7, after V lost 7 bases and J lost 4 bases. From germline, CDR1 is SGHDN and CDR2 FVKESK. This CDR3 has 14 residues. DNA of the CDR3: TGTGCCAGCACCCGGACAGGAGATTACAATGAGCAGTTCTTC. Its protein is CASTRTGDYNEQFF.

The rearrangement uses TRBV7-9 and TRBJ2-7; TRBD1 matches 7 bases. Germline V gene sequence: CDR1 SEHNR, CDR2 FQNEAQ (reference sequence). Trimming cost V 5 bases and J 3 bases; bases outside gene matches: 13. CDR3 length: 16 amino acids. The CDR3 bases are TGTGCCAGCAGCGCATCCCGGGACAGTGATAACTACGAGCAGTACTTC. Its translation: CASSASRDSDNYEQYF.

V and J are TRBV5-4 and TRBJ2-6; weak D call: TRBD1 (6 bases). Germline V gives CDR1 SGHNT, CDR2 YYREEE (reference sequence). V lost 4 bases and J lost 0, with 17 bases in between. The CDR3 covers 18 residues. In DNA form, the CDR3 reads TGTGCCAGCAGCGGTATGACAGGCCTGAGCTCTGGGGCCAACGTCCTGACTTTC. This translates into CASSGMTGLSSGANVLTF.

The gene calls are TRBV5-1 and TRBJ2-7; unclear D gene. The CDR3 length is 16 residues. The V end was cut by 2 bases, the J end by 3 bases, with 18 bases between. Germline-derived CDR1 and CDR2 are SGHRS and YFSETQ. CDR3 coding DNA: TGCGCCAGCAGCTTAAGCCCCCGAACAGATAACTACGAGCAGTACTTC. Amino acid sequence: CASSLSPRTDNYEQYF. Drawing the rest from reference TRBV5-1 and TRBJ2-7, the complete variable domain is KAGVTQTPRYLIKTRGQQVTLSCSPISGHRSVSWYQQTPGQGLQFLFEYFSETQRNKGNFPGRFSGRQFSNSRSEMNVSTLELGDSALYLCASSLSPRTDNYEQYFGPGTRLTVT.

The rearrangement uses TRBV5-6 and TRBJ1-2; TRBD1 matches at 9 bases. The trim removed 4 bases at V and 7 bases at J, leaving 17 bases unmatched. CDR3 size: 17 residues. Germline V CDR1 and CDR2: SGHDT, YYEEEE. The CDR3 sequence: CASSIYRGQGLRIGYTF. The CDR3 coding sequence is TGTGCCAGCAGCATTTACAGGGGGCAGGGGCTTCGAATTGGCTACACCTTC.

V usage is TRBV6-6 and J usage is TRBJ1-5; D is ambiguous. The germline V gene has CDR1 MNHNY and CDR2 SVGAGI (reference sequence). V lost 6 bases, J lost 0 bases, and 6 bases lay in between. CDR3 length: 13 amino acids. CDR3 coding DNA: TGTGCCAGCAGCCACTATAGCAATCAGCCCCAGCATTTT. Its protein product is CASSHYSNQPQHF.

This clone appeared a few times. The genes are TRBV20-1 and TRBJ1-1; D not certain. There are 8 residues in the CDR3. V was shortened by 3 bases and J by 12 bases, with 5 bases between the two germline ends. The germline V gene encodes CDR1 DFQATT and CDR2 SNEGSKA (reference sequence). This CDR3 reads CSASSSFF. The CDR3 bases are TGCAGTGCTAGTTCTTCTTTCTTT.

V gene TRBV19 combines with J gene TRBJ1-2, with D perhaps matching TRBD1 (5 bases). Trimming pared 4 bases from V and 1 base from J, leaving 13 bases between. The CDR3 runs 15 residues. Germline CDR1 and CDR2: LNHDA and SQIVND (reference sequence). CDR3 nucleotides: TGTGCCAGTAGTACGTACTTAGACAGTAACTATGGCTACACCTTC. The encoded protein is CASSTYLDSNYGYTF.

This chain connects TRBV7-9 to TRBJ1-4, with D possibly matching TRBD1 (6 bases). The CDR3 has 14 amino acids. The germline V and J ends were trimmed by 1 base and 7 bases, with 10 bases remaining between them. Germline-derived CDR1 and CDR2 are SEHNR and FQNEAQ (reference sequence). CDR3 in amino acids: CASSLGGLPEKLFF. CDR3 bases: TGTGCCAGCAGCTTAGGGGGGCTTCCTGAAAAACTGTTTTTT.

The V and J genes are TRBV9 and TRBJ2-5, with D possibly being TRBD1 (5 bases). The CDR3 runs to 12 residues. Trimming removed 4 bases from V and 7 bases from J, with 11 bases in between. Germline V gene data show CDR1 as SGDLS and CDR2 as YYNGEE. CDR3 sequence (DNA): TGTGCCAGCAGCTCCTTTCAGGGGACCCAGTACTTC. Protein: CASSSFQGTQYF.

The chain employs TRBV7-3 and TRBJ1-6; a possible D gene is TRBD1 (6 bases). The CDR3 has 15 residues. Germline CDR1 SGHTA, CDR2 FQGTGA. The germline V and J ends were trimmed by 0 bases and 10 bases, with 13 bases remaining between them. The CDR3 protein is CASSLTGGAGSPLHF. As DNA, the CDR3 is TGTGCCAGCAGCTTAACAGGGGGGGCGGGATCACCCCTCCACTTT. Looking up the rest from reference TRBV7-3 and TRBJ1-6 gives the full variable domain: GAGVSQTPSNKVTEKGKYVELRCDPISGHTALYWYRQSLGQGPEFLIYFQGTGAADDSGLPNDRFFAVRPEGSVSTLKIQRTERGDSAVYLCASSLTGGAGSPLHFGNGTRLTVT.